What follows are 10 T cell receptor beta chains derived from one specimen sequenced in a study of CXCR3-negative and CXCR3-positive naive CD8 T cells. cDNA libraries for TRB were generated by 5' RACE incorporating UMI labels. TCRdb re-called the 5' RACE reads; every CDR3 protein appears as one record, without DNA. This sample carries over 8,000 distinct CDR3 sequences, with around 2% going to the ten biggest clones. Specimen: naive CXCR3- CD8+ T cells from blood. Indicated subset: CD45RO-CCR7+CD27+CD95- naive CD8+ T cells lacking CXCR3 (TNR3-). The receptors were gathered from a human donor in good health. Some clones in this sample may be carry-over from other donors' samples.

According to its frequency, this clonotype is medium-sized. The rearrangement uses TRBV10-2 and TRBJ1-2; as DNA is missing, the TRBD1 call by TCRdb cannot be tested. Germline values: CDR1 WSHSY, CDR2 SAAADI. The CDR3 loop spans 15 amino acids. The chain's CDR3 is CGVSGGNDLGYGYTF.

This clonotype is called medium-sized based on its frequency. The CDR3 is CASSQDPEETQYF. The gene calls are TRBV4-1 and TRBJ2-5. The CDR3 loop spans 13 amino acids. Per germline, CDR1 MGHRA and CDR2 YSYEKL.

The rearrangement uses TRBV28 and TRBJ2-7; the TCRdb call, TRBD2, lacks DNA for checking. Germline V gene sequence: CDR1 MDHEN, CDR2 SYDVKM. The CDR3 has 17 amino acids. Here the CDR3 reads CASSPWGAAGGYSEQYF.

The chain links TRBV29-1 to TRBJ2-7; the D call of TRBD2 rests on TCRdb alone, since no DNA is present to check it. Germline V gene lookup returns CDR1 SQVTM and CDR2 ANQGSEA. This CDR3 has 18 amino acids. CDR3 sequence: CSVEDGTGTSGHSYEQYF.

The chain employs TRBV7-9 and TRBJ2-7; the TRBD1 assignment by TCRdb is unverifiable without DNA. The CDR3 is 13 residues long. Germline loops: CDR1 SEHNR, CDR2 FQNEAQ (reference sequence). The CDR3 sequence: CASSLYREYEQYF.

The rearrangement joins TRBV4-2 to TRBJ2-1. The CDR3 runs 13 residues. Germline V lookup: CDR1 LGHNA, CDR2 YNFKEQ. The CDR3: CASSPRPDNEQFF.

The chain employs TRBV20-1 and TRBJ2-3. This CDR3 contains 12 residues. CDR1 and CDR2 from the germline V gene are DFQATT and SNEGSKA (reference sequence). This CDR3 reads CSARQSGDTQYF.

Frequency places this clonotype as medium-sized. The chain couples TRBV20-1 to TRBJ2-1; without DNA, the TCRdb call of TRBD2 cannot be checked. This CDR3 comprises 14 residues. Germline lookup yields CDR1 DFQATT and CDR2 SNEGSKA (reference sequence). The chain's CDR3 is CSARGTSGYNEQFF.

Measured by frequency, this clonotype is medium-sized. The chain joins TRBV14 to TRBJ2-1. Germline assignment: CDR1 SGHDN and CDR2 FVKESK. This CDR3 has 15 residues. CDR3: CASSQDWRSDNEQFF.

J is TRBJ1-1 and V is TRBV27; no DNA is available, so the TRBD1 call from TCRdb remains unchecked. CDR1 and CDR2 from the germline V gene are MNHEY and SMNVEV (reference sequence). The CDR3 sequence is 15 residues long. The CDR3 here is CASSSLTGVNTEAFF.